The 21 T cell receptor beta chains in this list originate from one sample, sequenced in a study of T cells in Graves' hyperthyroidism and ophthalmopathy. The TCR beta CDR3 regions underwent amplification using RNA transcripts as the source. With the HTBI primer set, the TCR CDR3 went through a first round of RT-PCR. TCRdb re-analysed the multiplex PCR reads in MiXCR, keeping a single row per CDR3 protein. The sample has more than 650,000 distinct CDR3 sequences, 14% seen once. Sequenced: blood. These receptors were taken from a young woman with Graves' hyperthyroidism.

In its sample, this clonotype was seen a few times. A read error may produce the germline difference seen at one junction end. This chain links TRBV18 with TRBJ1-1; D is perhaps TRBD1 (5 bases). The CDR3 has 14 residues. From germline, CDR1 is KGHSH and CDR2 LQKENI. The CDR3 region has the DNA TGTGCCAGCTCACCACCGGGGACTCAGGCTGAAGCTCTCTTT. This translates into CASSPPGTQAEALF.

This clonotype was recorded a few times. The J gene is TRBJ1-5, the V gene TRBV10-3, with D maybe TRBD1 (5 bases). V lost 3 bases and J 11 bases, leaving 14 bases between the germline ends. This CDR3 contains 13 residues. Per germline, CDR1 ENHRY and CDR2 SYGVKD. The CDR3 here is CAISDYAGEAQHF. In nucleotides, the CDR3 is TGTGCCATCAGTGATTATGCGGGGGAGGCCCAGCATTTT.

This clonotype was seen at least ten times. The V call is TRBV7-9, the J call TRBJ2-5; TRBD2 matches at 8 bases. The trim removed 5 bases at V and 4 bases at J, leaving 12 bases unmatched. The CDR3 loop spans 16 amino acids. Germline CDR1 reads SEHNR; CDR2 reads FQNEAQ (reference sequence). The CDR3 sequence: CASSAGTSSGGETQYF. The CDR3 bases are TGTGCCAGCAGCGCCGGGACTAGTTCAGGAGGAGAGACCCAGTACTTC.

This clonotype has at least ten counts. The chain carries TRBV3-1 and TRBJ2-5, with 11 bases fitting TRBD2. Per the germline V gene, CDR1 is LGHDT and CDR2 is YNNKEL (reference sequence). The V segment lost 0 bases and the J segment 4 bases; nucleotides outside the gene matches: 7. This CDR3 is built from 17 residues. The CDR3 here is CASSQDLVGLAAETQYF. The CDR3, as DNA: TGTGCCAGCAGCCAAGATCTGGTGGGACTAGCGGCAGAGACCCAGTACTTC.

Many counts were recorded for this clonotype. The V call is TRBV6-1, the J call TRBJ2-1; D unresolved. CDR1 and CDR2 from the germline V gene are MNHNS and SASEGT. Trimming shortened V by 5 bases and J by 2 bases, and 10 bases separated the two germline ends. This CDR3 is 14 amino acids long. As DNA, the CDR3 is TGTGCCAGCAGTTTACAGCATGCCTACAATGAGCAGTTCTTC. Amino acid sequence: CASSLQHAYNEQFF.

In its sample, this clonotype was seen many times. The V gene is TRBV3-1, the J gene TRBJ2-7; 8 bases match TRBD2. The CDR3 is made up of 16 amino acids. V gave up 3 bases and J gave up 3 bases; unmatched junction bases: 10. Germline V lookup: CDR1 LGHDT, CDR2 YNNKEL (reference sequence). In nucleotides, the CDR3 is TGTGCCAGCAGCCACGCCGGGACTAGTAGAAACTACGAGCAGTACTTC. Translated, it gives CASSHAGTSRNYEQYF.

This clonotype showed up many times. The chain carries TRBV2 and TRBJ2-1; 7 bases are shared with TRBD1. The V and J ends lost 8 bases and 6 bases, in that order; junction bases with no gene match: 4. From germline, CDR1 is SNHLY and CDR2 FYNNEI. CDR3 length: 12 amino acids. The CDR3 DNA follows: TGTGCCAGCCGGGACAGAATCAATGAGCAGTTCTTC. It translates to CASRDRINEQFF.

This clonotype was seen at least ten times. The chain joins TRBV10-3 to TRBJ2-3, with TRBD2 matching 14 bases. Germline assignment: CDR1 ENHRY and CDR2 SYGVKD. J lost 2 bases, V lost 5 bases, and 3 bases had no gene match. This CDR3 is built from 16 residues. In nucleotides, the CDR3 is TGTGCCATCAGTCCGACTAGCGGGAGGGTCACAGATACGCAGTATTTT. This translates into CAISPTSGRVTDTQYF.

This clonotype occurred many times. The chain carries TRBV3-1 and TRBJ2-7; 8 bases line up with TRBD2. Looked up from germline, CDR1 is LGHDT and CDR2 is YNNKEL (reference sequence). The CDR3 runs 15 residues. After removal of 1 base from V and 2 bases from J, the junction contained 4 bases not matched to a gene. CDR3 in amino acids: CASSQVPGGAYEQYF. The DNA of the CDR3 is TGTGCCAGCAGCCAAGTACCGGGAGGGGCCTACGAGCAGTACTTC.

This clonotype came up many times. CDR3 loop: CASSMTSVSTDTQYF. CDR3 sequence (DNA): TGTGCCAGCAGCATGACTAGCGTAAGCACAGATACGCAGTATTTT. V usage is TRBV11-3 and J usage is TRBJ2-3; 8 nucleotides line up with TRBD2. This CDR3 is built from 15 residues. V was pared by 5 bases and J by 0 bases, with 4 bases of the junction left unmatched. The germline V gene encodes CDR1 SGHNT and CDR2 YENEEA.

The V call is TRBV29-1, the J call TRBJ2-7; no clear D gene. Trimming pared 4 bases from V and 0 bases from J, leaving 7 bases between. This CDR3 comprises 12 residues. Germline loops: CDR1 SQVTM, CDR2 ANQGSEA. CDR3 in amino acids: CSVAANSYEQYF. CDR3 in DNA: TGCAGCGTTGCAGCCAACTCCTACGAGCAGTACTTC.

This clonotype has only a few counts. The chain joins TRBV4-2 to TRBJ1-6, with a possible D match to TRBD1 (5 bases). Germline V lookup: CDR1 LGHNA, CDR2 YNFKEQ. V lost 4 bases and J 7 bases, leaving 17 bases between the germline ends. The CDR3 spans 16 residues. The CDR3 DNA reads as TGTGCCAGCAGCCGTACTTCGGACATCCCAAATTCACCCCTCCACTTT. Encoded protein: CASSRTSDIPNSPLHF.

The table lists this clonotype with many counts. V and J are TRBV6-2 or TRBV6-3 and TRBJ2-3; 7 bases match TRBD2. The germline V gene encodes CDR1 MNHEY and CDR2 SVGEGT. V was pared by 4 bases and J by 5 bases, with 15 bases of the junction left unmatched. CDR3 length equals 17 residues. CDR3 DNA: TGTGCCAGCAGTTCGACTCTAGCGGCGGGGCCCGGAGATACGCAGTATTTT. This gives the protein CASSSTLAAGPGDTQYF.

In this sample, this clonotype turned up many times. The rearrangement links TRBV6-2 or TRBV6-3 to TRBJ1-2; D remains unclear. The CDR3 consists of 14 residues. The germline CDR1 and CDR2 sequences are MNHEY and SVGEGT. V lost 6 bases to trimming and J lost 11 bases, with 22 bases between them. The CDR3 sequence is CASSPKLQEQRYTF. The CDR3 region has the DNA TGTGCCAGCAGCCCAAAACTTCAAGAGCAGCGGTACACCTTC.

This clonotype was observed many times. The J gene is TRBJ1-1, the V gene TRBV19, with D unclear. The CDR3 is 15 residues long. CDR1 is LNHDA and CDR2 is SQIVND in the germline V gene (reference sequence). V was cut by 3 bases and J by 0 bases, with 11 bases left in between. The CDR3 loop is CASSMKTPMNTEAFF. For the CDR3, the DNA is TGTGCCAGTAGTATGAAGACGCCCATGAACACTGAAGCTTTCTTT.

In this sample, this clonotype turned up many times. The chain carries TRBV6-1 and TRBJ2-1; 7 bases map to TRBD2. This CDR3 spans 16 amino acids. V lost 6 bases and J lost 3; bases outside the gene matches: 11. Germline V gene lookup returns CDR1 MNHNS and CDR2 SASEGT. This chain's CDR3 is CASSSGRQGLYNEQFF. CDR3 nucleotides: TGTGCCAGCAGCTCCGGGAGGCAGGGTCTCTACAATGAGCAGTTCTTC.

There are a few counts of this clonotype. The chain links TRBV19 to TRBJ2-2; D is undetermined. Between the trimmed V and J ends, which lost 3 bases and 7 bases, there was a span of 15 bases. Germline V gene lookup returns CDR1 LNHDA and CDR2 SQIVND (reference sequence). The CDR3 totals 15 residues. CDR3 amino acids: CASSIGHSLLGELFF. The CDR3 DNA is TGTGCCAGTAGTATCGGGCACTCCCTACTCGGGGAGCTGTTTTTT.

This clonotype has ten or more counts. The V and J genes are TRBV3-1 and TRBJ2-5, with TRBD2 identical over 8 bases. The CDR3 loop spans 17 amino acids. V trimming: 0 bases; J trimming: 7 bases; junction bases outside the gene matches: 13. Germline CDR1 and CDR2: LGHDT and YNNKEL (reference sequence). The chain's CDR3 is CASSQDISPAGDGTQYF. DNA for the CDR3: TGTGCCAGCAGCCAAGATATTTCCCCAGCGGGAGACGGGACCCAGTACTTC.

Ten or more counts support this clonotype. The CDR3 region has the DNA TGTGCCAGCAGTTTGATGGGGGTCTCTGGAAACACCATATATTTT. Encoded protein: CASSLMGVSGNTIYF. The V call is TRBV28, the J call TRBJ1-3, with D possibly TRBD1 on 5 matching bases. This CDR3 spans 15 amino acids. V was clipped by 3 bases and J by 0 bases, with 9 bases between them. Germline V gene data show CDR1 as MDHEN and CDR2 as SYDVKM.

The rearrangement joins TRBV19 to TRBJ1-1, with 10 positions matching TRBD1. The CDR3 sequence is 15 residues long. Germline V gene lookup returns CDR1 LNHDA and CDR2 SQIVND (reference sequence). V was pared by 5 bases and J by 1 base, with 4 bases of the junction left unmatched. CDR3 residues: CASSWDRGPNTEAFF. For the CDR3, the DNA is TGTGCCAGTAGTTGGGACAGGGGCCCGAACACTGAAGCTTTCTTT.

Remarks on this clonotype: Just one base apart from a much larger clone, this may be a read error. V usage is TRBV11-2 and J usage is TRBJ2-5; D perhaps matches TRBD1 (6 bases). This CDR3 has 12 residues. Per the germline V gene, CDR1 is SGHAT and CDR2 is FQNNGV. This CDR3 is CVSSSGVETQYF. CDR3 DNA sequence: TGTGTCAGCTCGTCAGGGGTTGAGACCCAGTACTTC.